This TCR beta chain stems from a study of cytomegalovirus exposure and HLA in healthy donors (dated by TCRdb to the late 2010s). About the full investigation: In an earlier analysis of roughly 500 of the donors, around 300 Gb of sequence data and 100 million or so unique TCR beta sequences from roughly 190 million T cells were reported. An early release that covered around 590 HLA-typed donors contained around 300 gigabases of sequencing data and roughly 84 million unique TCR sequences. Of the 300 to 500 genotyped donors, 75% to 85% were placed in the genetic ancestry cluster associated with self-reported Caucasian donors. The aim of the study was to test whether cataloging public T cell receptors could identify signatures of past pathogen exposure. The study profiled the T cell repertoires of some 610 subjects by immunosequencing and related them to cytomegalovirus serostatus. In addition to the first cohort of 666 subjects, a separate validation cohort of under 150 different subjects was used. High-throughput TCR immunosequencing, statistical association of individual TCRs with disease status, and machine learning were combined to predict cytomegalovirus infection status. A later analysis re-examined previously published TCR beta repertoires from roughly 720 donors and added high-resolution HLA genotyping to investigate patterns of TCR occurrence. In the later analysis, no new phenotypic data were used to find candidate immune exposures; instead, reliance was placed on TCR beta sequences and their occurrence across donors. An earlier analysis of fewer than 700 of the donors applied high-throughput TCR beta sequencing to assess whether each TCR beta V gene segment acted as functional or pseudogenic. Donor age, sex, ethnicity and CMV serostatus were compiled alongside the repertoire data. A later genetic analysis took genome-wide SNP genotypes for about 55% of the roughly 670 donors and used that subset as a discovery cohort. All discovery cohort repertoires had been generated on a single sequencing platform. Class I and class II HLA loci were covered by the typing at four-digit resolution. Typing coverage varied by locus: roughly 620-640 donors for A, B, C, DRB1 and DQB1; some 520 for DQA1; about 590 for DPA1; 400 to 480 for DPB1. Because of strong linkage in the cohort, five DR-DQ haplotypes were treated as single units for association and clustering. Across some 400 genotyped donors of the cohort, an average of about 220,000 unique TCR beta nucleotide sequences per donor were sequenced, and approximately 17% of those sequences were non-productive. The study at large found these results: A group of highly shared sequence variants was considered likely to be a technical artifact of the sequencing pipeline. A further reported finding was that TCR beta sequences accurately predicted the HLA-A and HLA-B alleles for most subjects in the first cohort. A later analysis found that HLA-associated TCR beta chains were more clonally expanded and had lower generation probabilities than equally common non-associated chains. According to a later analysis, most CMV-associated TCR beta chains appeared to be HLA-restricted, and the HLA associations seemed to be driven largely by CMV exposure. The classifier was reported to diagnose cytomegalovirus status with high specificity and sensitivity in both the original and validation cohorts. Presence/absence analyses assumed roughly uniform sequencing depth across donors, an assumption that may not hold. The authors suggested that the approach could potentially be extended to other disease states and immunological phenotypes. The study listed 164 TCR beta chains as associated with cytomegalovirus. Because counts were too low, seventeen rarely observed V segments, including chromosome 9 orphons, were excluded from the earlier analysis of some 540 of the donors. Only TCR beta chains were sequenced in this cohort, and the absence of alpha or paired-chain data limited detectable features. In a later genetic analysis, a missense DCLRE1C variant was associated with V-gene and J-gene trimming of TCR beta chains, and the association was replicated in an independent cohort. Strong co-occurrence of HLA alleles, especially DR and DQ, made assigning TCR associations to individual alleles difficult. For the cohort, immune exposure information was limited to CMV serostatus. At a false discovery rate of 0.05, a later analysis linked some 17,000 TCR beta sequences to specific HLA alleles. Some IMGT-functional V segments, including TRBV6-2 and TRBV6-3, could not be told apart with the 87-base-pair reads, so those segments were excluded. Broadly in line with IMGT annotations, most TCR beta V segments showed up in productive rearrangements about 87% or about 30% of the time in an earlier analysis of several hundred of the donors. In vitro tests confirmed that a few of the cytomegalovirus-associated TCR beta chains recognize cytomegalovirus antigens. While some public TCRs were present in many individuals, most TCR sequences turned up only very rarely across donors. A later analysis reported that several top co-occurrence clusters appeared linked to parvovirus B19, influenza, CMV and Epstein-Barr virus. According to a later analysis, TCR association rates differed among HLA loci, with DRB1 alleles showing the most associated TCRs and HLA-C alleles showing the fewest. Because HLA typing was missing for some donors at each locus, association tests included only the typed subset. Correlated functional status among segregating V segments might reflect linkage disequilibrium, but an unknown experimental factor could not be ruled out. A later genetic analysis reported fewer N-insertions in productive TCRs among donors in an Asian-associated ancestry cluster than the approximately 670-donor mean.

Receptors were amplified or captured by the immunoSEQ multiplex PCR assay. The multiplex PCR relied on a mix of 60 forward primers for TCR Vbeta segments and 13 reverse primers for TCR Jbeta segments. The CDR3 region of rearranged TCR beta genes was amplified from genomic DNA by a multiplex PCR assay. The Illumina HiSeq System was used to sequence the amplified TCR beta libraries as 87-base-pair reads. Regarding the original processing steps: A later analysis counted tens of millions of unique TCR beta chains across the 550 to 750 repertoires, and some 11 million of these chains were shared by at least two donors. A nearest-neighbor algorithm error-corrected the raw reads and collapsed the reads into unique sequences, merging closely related sequences to remove PCR and sequencing errors. CDR3 sequences were aligned to IMGT reference sequences to assign V, D and J gene segments. Each retained sequence needed at least a six-nucleotide match to both a V gene segment and a J gene segment. Rearrangements were classified as productive when the CDR3 lacked stop codons and remained in frame with V and J, and all other rearrangements were classified as non-productive. Following IMGT convention, CDR3 was defined as the stretch from the second conserved V-encoded cysteine to the conserved J-encoded phenylalanine. The earlier analysis of some 540 of the donors excluded any sequence lacking an unambiguous match to a single V gene segment. In an earlier analysis of some 590 of the donors, a V segment was called functional when productive rearrangements were above 56.7%, and segregating when the standard deviation between donors exceeded 5%. A statistical classification framework was developed to diagnose cytomegalovirus status using the catalog of TCR beta chain sequences. V and J gene assignment, in a later analysis, came from comparing TCR nucleotide sequences with IMGT/GENE-DB human TR gene sequences. The TCRdist pipeline was used in a later analysis to assign CDR3 sequences and most-parsimonious VDJ recombination scenarios. In a later analysis, each TCR beta chain was defined by its CDR3 amino acid sequence together with its V-gene family, and reads lacking a unique V-gene family were excluded. As a way to deal with suspected cross-contamination and a sequencing artifact, a later analysis dropped 500 to 700 nucleotide sequences that were highly shared and had low generation probability. In a later analysis, a clonal expansion index for each public chain was calculated from normalized within-repertoire ranks of inferred template counts. In a later analysis, generation probabilities were computed using a VDJ recombination model fitted to out-of-frame rearrangements, and the results were checked against IGoR. A later analysis scored TCR-TCR, TCR-HLA and TCR-CMV co-occurrence with hypergeometric tests, applying a repertoire-size bias correction to TCR pairs. In a later analysis, false discovery rates were estimated by permuting HLA or CMV assignments 20 times. In a later analysis, co-occurring TCRs were grouped with DBSCAN, and TCRdist sequence similarity was added when clustering was performed within HLA-allele-positive subsets. For co-occurrence clustering, repertoires with fewer than 30,000 or more than 120,000 public chains were excluded, along with roughly 5 repertoires with anomalous nucleotide sharing. TCRdb carries this immuneACCESS record with in-frame sequences only. Its versions omit some clonotypes, under half of them owing to an unresolved V gene in the studies checked, with the rest unexplained. V, J and clone size are those of that table, while D and trimming were read from the DNA. This sample has around 100,000 clones in its table, and over 60% of those were observed once. Of the sample, 8.5% to 10% falls within the top ten clones.

Concerning this clone: Its antigen is not yet known. Base quality data are lacking; no much larger clone is found one base away.

CDR1 and CDR2 (LGHNA, YNFKEQ) derive from the germline V gene. Unmatched junction bases come to 6, with V trimmed by 0 bases and J by 2 bases. From the cysteine up to the phenylalanine, the CDR3 has a length of 17 residues. CDR3 DNA is the only sequence kept; it has 51 bases, read in frame from the first base. The cohort was made up of approximately 670 healthy bone marrow donors. All cohort members were sampled while nominally healthy, although unrecorded immune exposures were likely present. The donor tested CMV seropositive, placing the donor among the roughly 270 seropositive members of the cohort. A peripheral blood sample was provided by each donor, and peripheral blood mononuclear cells were used for TCR beta sequencing. Genomic DNA was extracted from the blood cell samples with the Qiagen DNeasy Blood Extraction Kit.

Sequencing was performed on PBMCs. This chain joins TRBV4-2 to TRBJ2-4, with 8 bases matching TRBD2. This clonotype originated in a male donor in good health and CMV-seropositive. The CDR3 corresponds to CASSQDSGAGTKNIQYF. In nucleotides, the sequence is TGTGCCAGCAGCCAAGATAGCGGGGCCGGAACCAAAAACATTCAGTACTTC.